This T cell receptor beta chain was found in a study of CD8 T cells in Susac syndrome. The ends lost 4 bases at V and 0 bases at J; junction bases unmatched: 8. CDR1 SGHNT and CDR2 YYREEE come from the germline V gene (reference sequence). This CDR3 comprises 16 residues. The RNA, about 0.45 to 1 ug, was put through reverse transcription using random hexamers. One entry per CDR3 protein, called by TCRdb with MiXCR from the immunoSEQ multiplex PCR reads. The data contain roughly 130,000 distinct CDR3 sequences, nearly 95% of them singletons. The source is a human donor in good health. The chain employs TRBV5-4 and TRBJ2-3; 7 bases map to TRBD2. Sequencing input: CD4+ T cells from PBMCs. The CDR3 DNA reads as TGTGCCAGCAGCCTCAGCGGGGCCCGTAGCACAGATACGCAGTATTTT. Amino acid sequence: CASSLSGARSTDTQYF. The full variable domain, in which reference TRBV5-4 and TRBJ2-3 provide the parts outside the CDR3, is ETGVTQSPTHLIKTRGQQVTLRCSSQSGHNTVSWYQQALGQGPQFIFQYYREEENGRGNFPPRFSGLQFPNYSSELNVNALELDDSALYLCASSLSGARSTDTQYFGPGTRLTVL.